Listed below are T cell receptor beta chains from one sample, sequenced in a study of blood T cell repertoires in COVID-19. Produced via immunoSEQ multiplex PCR; TCRdb's table is partial and in-frame only. The sample has a few hundred thousand clones; approximately 84% are singletons. Sequencing was done on a sample of peripheral blood. The receptors shown here come from a woman aged 55-70 years with acute or convalescent COVID-19. The conserved cysteine and the conserved F or W are not part of the CDR3 here. Fields, in order: V gene, clone size, J gene, CDR3 protein. Rows give clone size only sometimes, using once, few, many, or a class for an expanded clone.

V gene: TRBV7-2
clone size: .
J gene: TRBJ1-2
CDR3 protein: ASSLTGTGTHGYT

V gene: TRBV7-6
clone size: .
J gene: TRBJ2-5
CDR3 protein: ASSPRGLGETQY

V gene: TRBV28
clone size: .
J gene: TRBJ1-5
CDR3 protein: ASSKDRNQPQH

V gene: TRBV5-4
clone size: few
J gene: TRBJ2-7
CDR3 protein: ASSFGLEQY

V gene: TRBV29-1
clone size: .
J gene: TRBJ1-1
CDR3 protein: SVGNRGWNTEAF

V gene: TRBV27
clone size: .
J gene: TRBJ2-2
CDR3 protein: ASSRNTGELF

V gene: TRBV6-2/TRBV6-3
clone size: .
J gene: TRBJ2-5
CDR3 protein: ASSYGGNLVKETQY

V gene: TRBV19
clone size: .
J gene: TRBJ1-3
CDR3 protein: ASTSTGSLSGNTIY

V gene: TRBV7-8
clone size: .
J gene: TRBJ2-2
CDR3 protein: ASSVHRANTGELF

V gene: TRBV7-6
clone size: .
J gene: TRBJ2-3
CDR3 protein: ASSLDARGGTDTQY

V gene: TRBV7-3
clone size: .
J gene: TRBJ2-3
CDR3 protein: ASSSGGSTDTQY

V gene: TRBV6-5
clone size: once
J gene: TRBJ1-5
CDR3 protein: ASSRSGGPDQPQH

V gene: TRBV7-3
clone size: .
J gene: TRBJ2-5
CDR3 protein: ASSFSGTSGAETQY

V gene: TRBV9
clone size: .
J gene: TRBJ2-1
CDR3 protein: ASSGLAGALNEQF

V gene: TRBV5-1
clone size: few
J gene: TRBJ1-3
CDR3 protein: ASSSGRGGSGNTIY

V gene: TRBV6-1
clone size: .
J gene: TRBJ2-1
CDR3 protein: ASSEDSTSEFYNEQF

V gene: TRBV2
clone size: .
J gene: TRBJ1-2
CDR3 protein: ASRRQVDGYT

V gene: TRBV28
clone size: .
J gene: TRBJ1-2
CDR3 protein: ASSLSVNYGYT

V gene: TRBV4-1
clone size: .
J gene: TRBJ1-6
CDR3 protein: ASSPPGQNSPLH

V gene: TRBV5-1
clone size: .
J gene: TRBJ1-4
CDR3 protein: ASSFSGVLNEKLF

V gene: TRBV30
clone size: .
J gene: TRBJ2-5
CDR3 protein: AWSVRRQRVAQY

V gene: TRBV28
clone size: few
J gene: TRBJ2-5
CDR3 protein: ASSLGSGGHQETQY

V gene: TRBV3-1/TRBV3-2
clone size: .
J gene: TRBJ1-3
CDR3 protein: ASSQEGRGISGNTIY

V gene: TRBV3-1/TRBV3-2
clone size: .
J gene: TRBJ1-2
CDR3 protein: ASSPDTNYGYT

V gene: TRBV5-1
clone size: .
J gene: TRBJ1-4
CDR3 protein: ASSLVGQGNEKLF

V gene: TRBV16
clone size: once
J gene: TRBJ1-1
CDR3 protein: ASSPQRGRRAEAF

V gene: TRBV18
clone size: .
J gene: TRBJ1-4
CDR3 protein: ASSPGAVNEKLF